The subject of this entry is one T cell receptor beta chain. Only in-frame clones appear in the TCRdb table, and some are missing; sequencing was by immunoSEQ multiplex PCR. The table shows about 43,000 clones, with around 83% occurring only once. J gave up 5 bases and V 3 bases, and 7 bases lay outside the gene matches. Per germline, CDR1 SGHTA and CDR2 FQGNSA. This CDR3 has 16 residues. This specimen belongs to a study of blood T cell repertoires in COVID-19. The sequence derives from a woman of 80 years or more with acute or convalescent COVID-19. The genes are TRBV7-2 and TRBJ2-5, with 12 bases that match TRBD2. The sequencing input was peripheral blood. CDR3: CASSFRTSGARETQYF. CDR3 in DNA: TGTGCCAGCAGCTTTCGGACTAGCGGGGCCCGGGAGACCCAGTACTTC.